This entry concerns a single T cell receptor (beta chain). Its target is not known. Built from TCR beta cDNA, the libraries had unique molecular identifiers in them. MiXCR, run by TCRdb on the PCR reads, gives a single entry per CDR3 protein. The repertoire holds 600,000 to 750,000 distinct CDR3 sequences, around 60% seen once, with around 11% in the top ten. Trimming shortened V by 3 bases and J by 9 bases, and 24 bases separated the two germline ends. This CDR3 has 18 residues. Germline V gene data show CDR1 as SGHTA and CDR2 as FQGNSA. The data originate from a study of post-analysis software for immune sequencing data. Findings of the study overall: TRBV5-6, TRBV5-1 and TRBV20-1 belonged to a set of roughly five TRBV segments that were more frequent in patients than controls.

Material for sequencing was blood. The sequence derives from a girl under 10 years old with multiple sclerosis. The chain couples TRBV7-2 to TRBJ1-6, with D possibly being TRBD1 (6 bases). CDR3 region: CASSFQGTTATYGSPLHF. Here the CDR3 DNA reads TGTGCCAGCAGCTTCCAGGGGACGACAGCTACATATGGTTCACCCCTCCACTTT.